Listed below are T cell receptor beta chains from one sample, sequenced in a study of T-cell reconstitution after alpha-beta-depleted transplantation in children. TCRdb reanalysed the PCR reads using MiXCR and keeps one entry per CDR3 protein. The sample lists some 550,000 distinct CDR3 sequences; 20% to 25% were seen once. The material was PBMCs, mostly from graft donor cells, obtained 360 days after TCRalphabeta/CD19-depleted stem cell transplant. These receptors all come from a boy under two years old who had a stem cell transplant for acute myeloid leukemia, so the T cells may come from the graft donor. The CDR3 runs from the conserved cysteine through the conserved F or W. The order of the fields is D gene, clone size, J gene, V gene, CDR3 protein, CDR3 DNA. D genes are given only for firm matches. Clone size is given for some rows only: seen once, a few or many times, or a class if the clone is expanded.

- once TRBJ1-6 TRBV12-3/TRBV12-4 CASSLARGLLSPLHF TGTGCCAGCAGTTTAGCGCGGGGACTGTTATCACCCCTCCACTTT
TRBD2 - TRBJ2-1 TRBV24-1 CATSDPSPSGGAYNEQFF TGTGCCACCAGTGATCCGAGCCCTAGCGGGGGGGCGTACAATGAGCAGTTCTTC
- few TRBJ1-1 TRBV7-2 CASKNTEAFF TGTGCCAGCAAAAACACTGAAGCTTTCTTT
- - TRBJ2-3 TRBV20-1 CSARERASGTDTQYF TGCAGTGCTAGAGAGAGGGCTAGCGGCACAGATACGCAGTATTTT
- - TRBJ2-7 TRBV20-1 CSARGMLESYEQYF TGCAGTGCTAGAGGCATGTTAGAGTCCTACGAGCAGTACTTC
- few TRBJ2-5 TRBV15 CATSRDSRTGETQYF TGTGCCACCAGCAGAGATTCTCGAACAGGGGAGACCCAGTACTTC
- few TRBJ2-2 TRBV12-3/TRBV12-4 CASSPGQFTTGELFF TGTGCCAGCAGCCCTGGACAGTTTACTACCGGGGAGCTGTTTTTT
- - TRBJ1-4 TRBV4-3 CASSQDVGDDNEKLFF TGCGCCAGCAGCCAAGATGTGGGAGATGATAATGAAAAACTGTTTTTT
- few TRBJ1-1 TRBV10-1 CASTQRGGDTEAFF TGCGCCAGCACCCAAAGGGGGGGTGACACTGAAGCTTTCTTT
- many TRBJ2-3 TRBV7-8 CASSFMGSTDTQYF TGTGCCAGCAGCTTCATGGGTAGCACAGATACGCAGTATTTT
TRBD2 few TRBJ2-1 TRBV7-9 CASSSGAGLAQNEQFF TGTGCCAGCAGCTCGGGTGCGGGACTAGCACAAAATGAGCAGTTCTTC
- few TRBJ1-6 TRBV30 CAWSSTSGVSPLHF TGTGCCTGGAGTTCCACCTCGGGGGTGTCACCCCTCCACTTT
- - TRBJ2-5 TRBV20-1 CSARDRYGVKETQYF TGCAGTGCTAGAGATCGGTACGGGGTAAAAGAGACCCAGTACTTC
TRBD2 - TRBJ2-2 TRBV12-3/TRBV12-4 CASRGEQPFGTGELFF TGTGCCAGCCGGGGGGAACAGCCCTTCGGCACCGGGGAGCTGTTTTTT
- many TRBJ2-1 TRBV28 CASRMNLGEQFF TGTGCCAGCCGAATGAACTTAGGCGAGCAGTTCTTC
- many TRBJ1-1 TRBV21-1 CASRRARAEAFF TGTGCCAGCCGGAGGGCGCGGGCTGAAGCTTTCTTT
TRBD1 many TRBJ1-1 TRBV29-1 CSVRRQGLNTEAFF TGCAGCGTTCGCAGACAGGGACTGAACACTGAAGCTTTCTTT
TRBD2 - TRBJ2-3 TRBV6-5 CASSYRRESGARTDTQYF TGTGCCAGCAGTTATCGCCGAGAAAGCGGGGCCCGCACAGATACGCAGTATTTT